This is a list of T cell receptor beta chains from one sample in a study of PD-L1 blockade in urothelial cancer. Assay used: immunoSEQ multiplex PCR; TCRdb lists only in-frame clones, some missing. The sample shows about 66,000 clones, about nine tenths of them seen only once. Sample: PBMCs, taken around atezolizumab (anti-PD-L1) treatment. The origin of the receptors is a man aged 60-69 years with urothelial cancer. CDR3s include the opening cysteine and the closing phenylalanine or tryptophan. D genes are given only for firm matches. Only some rows state a clone size, as once, few, many or a class for expanded clones.

-	TRBV25-1	TRBJ1-6	-	CASSERAVRGGSPLHF	TGTGCCAGCAGTGAACGGGCAGTTCGAGGAGGCTCACCCCTCCACTTT
-	TRBV11-2	TRBJ2-3	-	CASSLDGVSTDTQYF	TGTGCCAGCAGCTTAGACGGGGTTAGCACAGATACGCAGTATTTT
-	TRBV5-1	TRBJ2-3	TRBD2	CASSRVLAGGTDTQYF	TGCGCCAGCAGCCGAGTCCTAGCGGGGGGCACAGATACGCAGTATTTT
-	TRBV7-9	TRBJ2-2	-	CASSLDISTGELFF	TGTGCCAGCAGCTTAGACATATCTACCGGGGAGCTGTTTTTT
-	TRBV6-5	TRBJ2-5	TRBD2	CASASAGGETQYF	TGTGCCAGCGCAAGCGCGGGGGGGGAGACCCAGTACTTC
-	TRBV6-1	TRBJ1-1	-	CATRWASRDTEAFF	TGTGCCACGCGATGGGCGTCCAGGGACACTGAAGCTTTCTTT
-	TRBV30	TRBJ2-1	TRBD2	CAWSPTSGRRNEQFF	TGTGCCTGGAGTCCGACTAGCGGGAGACGGAATGAGCAGTTCTTC
-	TRBV2	TRBJ1-1	-	CASNRVNTEAFF	TGTGCCAGCAACAGGGTGAACACTGAAGCTTTCTTT
-	TRBV4-3	TRBJ2-7	-	CASSQEEQAEQYF	TGCGCCAGCAGCCAAGAAGAACAGGCCGAGCAGTACTTC
-	TRBV7-2	TRBJ1-5	TRBD1	CASSLDAGGSKPQHF	TGTGCCAGCAGCTTAGATGCAGGGGGCTCGAAGCCCCAGCATTTT
once	TRBV6-6	TRBJ1-5	-	CASSPGVRANQPQHF	TGTGCCAGCAGTCCAGGGGTTAGGGCCAATCAGCCCCAGCATTTT
-	TRBV5-6	TRBJ2-3	TRBD2	CASRRGLAGYTDTQYF	TGTGCCAGCAGACGAGGACTAGCGGGCTACACAGATACGCAGTATTTT
-	TRBV30	TRBJ1-5	TRBD1	CAWSQGDNQPQHF	TGTGCCTGGAGTCAGGGGGACAATCAGCCCCAGCATTTT
-	TRBV6-5	TRBJ2-6	-	CASSWYRHGANVLTF	TGTGCCAGCAGTTGGTACAGGCATGGGGCCAACGTCCTGACTTTC
once	TRBV6-4	TRBJ2-1	TRBD1	CASSPGQGYNEQFF	TGTGCCAGCAGTCCGGGACAGGGATACAATGAGCAGTTCTTC
-	TRBV11-2	TRBJ1-5	-	CASSLAQGLSQPQHF	TGTGCCAGCAGCTTAGCACAGGGTCTGAGTCAGCCCCAGCATTTT
-	TRBV4-2	TRBJ1-5	TRBD1	CASSQRGFQGDDQPQHF	TGTGCCAGCAGCCAGAGGGGGTTCCAGGGGGATGATCAGCCCCAGCATTTT
-	TRBV28	TRBJ1-2	-	CASISVGAGIDYGYTF	TGTGCCAGCATTTCGGTGGGGGCCGGTATCGACTATGGCTACACCTTC
-	TRBV9	TRBJ2-5	TRBD2	CASSVGKSGGLPETQYF	TGTGCCAGCAGCGTGGGGAAGAGCGGGGGGTTGCCAGAGACCCAGTACTTC
-	TRBV7-2	TRBJ2-5	-	CASSSLGGSQYF	TGTGCCAGCAGCTCCCTGGGGGGTTCCCAGTACTTC
-	TRBV19	TRBJ1-1	-	CASSIDPRNTEAFF	TGTGCCAGTAGTATAGATCCGAGGAACACTGAAGCTTTCTTT
few	TRBV18	TRBJ2-5	TRBD2	CASSPRLAVQETQYF	TGTGCCAGCTCACCGAGACTAGCGGTACAAGAGACCCAGTACTTC
-	TRBV30	TRBJ2-7	-	CAWTASYEQYF	TGTGCCTGGACCGCTAGCTACGAGCAGTACTTC
-	TRBV28	TRBJ2-1	TRBD2	CASSPGTSGYNEQFF	TGTGCCAGCAGTCCCGGAACTAGCGGATACAATGAGCAGTTCTTC
-	TRBV5-1	TRBJ2-2	TRBD1	CASSTSDREDTGELFF	TGCGCCAGCAGCACCTCGGACAGGGAGGACACCGGGGAGCTGTTTTTT
-	TRBV2	TRBJ1-1	-	CASKRANTMNTEAFF	TGTGCCAGCAAGAGAGCGAACACCATGAACACTGAAGCTTTCTTT
-	TRBV5-1	TRBJ2-1	TRBD2	CASSLGPSGRANEQFF	TGCGCCAGCAGCTTGGGTCCTAGCGGGAGGGCCAATGAGCAGTTCTTC
-	TRBV7-3	TRBJ2-2	TRBD1	CASSTTGGTGELFF	TGTGCCAGCAGCACTACAGGGGGCACCGGGGAGCTGTTTTTT
-	TRBV9	TRBJ1-1	-	CASSLSGQNTEAFF	TGTGCCAGCAGCCTCTCAGGACAGAACACTGAAGCTTTCTTT
-	TRBV5-6	TRBJ2-1	-	CASSLAFLRGVDEQFF	TGTGCCAGCAGCTTGGCCTTTTTGCGGGGAGTGGATGAGCAGTTCTTC
-	TRBV5-4	TRBJ2-3	-	CASAVGQLNTDTQYF	TGTGCCAGCGCCGTGGGGCAGCTGAACACAGATACGCAGTATTTT
few	TRBV30	TRBJ1-4	TRBD1	CAWGQGSSEKLFF	TGTGCCTGGGGACAGGGTTCGTCGGAGAAACTGTTTTTT
-	TRBV5-1	TRBJ2-5	TRBD1	CASSLTGTGGTQYF	TGCGCCAGCAGCCTGACAGGGACGGGTGGGACCCAGTACTTC
-	TRBV11-2	TRBJ2-2	TRBD2	CASSFSGRSYTGELFF	TGTGCCAGCAGCTTTAGCGGGAGGAGTTACACCGGGGAGCTGTTTTTT
-	TRBV15	TRBJ1-1	-	CATESTGLNTEAFF	TGTGCCACCGAATCTACAGGGCTGAACACTGAAGCTTTCTTT
-	TRBV6-5	TRBJ2-1	TRBD2	CASRRAGEYNEQFF	TGTGCCAGCAGACGAGCGGGGGAGTACAATGAGCAGTTCTTC
once	TRBV4-1	TRBJ2-7	TRBD2	CASSHGSGEYEQYF	TGCGCCAGCAGCCACGGTAGCGGGGAATACGAGCAGTACTTC
-	TRBV29-1	TRBJ1-1	TRBD1	CSFSRTGNTEAFF	TGCAGCTTTTCCCGGACAGGGAACACTGAAGCTTTCTTT
-	TRBV7-9	TRBJ1-1	TRBD1	CASSPGGRNTEAFF	TGTGCCAGCAGTCCAGGGGGGAGAAACACTGAAGCTTTCTTT
-	TRBV9	TRBJ1-4	-	CASSEWGDNEKLFF	TGTGCCAGCAGCGAGTGGGGCGATAATGAAAAACTGTTTTTT
-	TRBV11-1	TRBJ2-1	TRBD1	CASSLRDRNYNEQFF	TGTGCCAGCAGCCTACGGGACAGGAACTACAATGAGCAGTTCTTC
-	TRBV28	TRBJ2-3	TRBD2	CASSLRTSGTPDTQYF	TGTGCCAGCAGTTTACGGACTAGCGGGACCCCAGATACGCAGTATTTT
-	TRBV2	TRBJ2-5	-	CASSRGQQETQYF	TGTGCCAGCAGCCGCGGACAGCAAGAGACCCAGTACTTC